This T cell receptor beta chain was documented in a study of sequential checkpoint blockade in melanoma. Study details: Each arm's sequence ended with maintenance nivolumab.

V gave up 3 bases and J gave up 4 bases; unmatched junction bases: 6. This CDR3 spans 15 amino acids. The germline V gene has CDR1 SGHRS and CDR2 YFSETQ. As to treatment: randomized to nivolumab then ipilimumab (arm A) or the reverse (arm B). Patients had received no earlier DNA-damaging chemotherapy. Assay used: immunoSEQ multiplex PCR; TCRdb lists only in-frame clones, some missing. The sample includes 16,000 or so clones, 80% of them seen just once. The genes are TRBV5-1 and TRBJ2-3; 9 bases agree with TRBD2. The specimen comprised CD8+ T cells sorted from blood (inferred from file names), sampled from a patient given nivolumab and ipilimumab in sequence. The TCR comes from a human donor with melanoma. The CDR3 nucleotides are TGCGCCAGCAGCTCGGGACTAGCTTTTCCAGATACGCAGTATTTT. It is translated as CASSSGLAFPDTQYF.